The 15 T cell receptor beta chains below come from one sample, sequenced in a study of T cell clonotyping in hematopoietic cell transplantation. Assay: immunoSEQ multiplex PCR; the TCRdb copy retains only in-frame clones and omits some. The sample lists about 13,000 clones, approximately 92% seen once, with over 0.95% in the top ten. Sequencing used peripheral blood mononuclear cells. These receptors were obtained from a man younger than 45 in good health. Some clones in this sample may be carry-over from other donors' samples.

The count of this clone is one. The chain has TRBV30 and TRBJ1-1; D uncertain. This CDR3 is built from 13 residues. Trimming left V 1 base short and J 0 bases short, with 6 bases between. Germline V CDR1 and CDR2: GTSNPN, SVGIG (reference sequence). This chain's CDR3 is CAWSGRVNTEAFF. The CDR3 DNA follows: TGTGCCTGGAGTGGGAGGGTGAACACTGAAGCTTTCTTT.

The chain is built from TRBV10-3 and TRBJ2-7; the match to TRBD1 covers 9 bases. Germline CDR1 ENHRY, CDR2 SYGVKD. The CDR3 consists of 13 residues. Unmatched junction bases numbered 4, after V lost 8 bases and J lost 2 bases. The CDR3 sequence is CAIRGQGPYEQYF. CDR3 sequence (DNA): TGTGCCATCCGGGGACAGGGCCCCTACGAGCAGTACTTC.

This sequence joins TRBV14 and TRBJ2-7; 11 bases match TRBD1. Trimming took 4 bases from V and 2 from J; bases not matched to a gene: 4. CDR1 and CDR2 (germline): SGHDN, FVKESK. This CDR3 has 15 amino acids. Here the CDR3 reads CASSLTGQGAYEQYF. The DNA for the CDR3 is TGTGCCAGCAGCCTTACGGGACAGGGGGCCTACGAGCAGTACTTC. The entire variable domain, with the rest obtained from reference TRBV14 and TRBJ2-7, is as follows: EAGVTQFPSHSVIEKGQTVTLRCDPISGHDNLYWYRRVMGKEIKFLLHFVKESKQDESGMPNNRFLAERTGGTYSTLKVQPAELEDSGVYFCASSLTGQGAYEQYFGPGTRLTVT.

This clone was counted a few times. The CDR3 DNA reads as TGTGCCAGCAGTCAGGGGACAGGGAACGGCTACACCTTC. It is translated as CASSQGTGNGYTF. V and J are TRBV2 and TRBJ1-2; 9 nucleotides agree with TRBD1. CDR1 and CDR2 (germline): SNHLY, FYNNEI. J gave up 8 bases and V 5 bases, and 6 bases lay outside the gene matches. This CDR3 region has 13 residues. The full variable domain, rest sourced from reference TRBV2 and TRBJ1-2, is EPEVTQTPSHQVTQMGQEVILRCVPISNHLYFYWYRQILGQKVEFLVSFYNNEISEKSEIFDDQFSVERPDGSNFTLKIRSTKLEDSAMYFCASSQGTGNGYTFGSGTRLTVV.

This rearrangement joins TRBV7-3 to TRBJ2-1; no reliable D call. V dropped 2 bases and J dropped 2 bases, with 7 bases sitting between them. Germline CDR1 reads SGHTA; CDR2 reads FQGTGA. The CDR3 is 14 amino acids. This CDR3 is CASSLPGTYNEQFF. The CDR3 coding sequence is TGTGCCAGCAGCTTACCCGGCACCTACAATGAGCAGTTCTTC.

In its sample, this clone was seen a few times. The J gene is TRBJ1-6, the V gene TRBV5-1; the D gene is possibly TRBD1 (6 bases). Germline V CDR1 and CDR2: SGHRS, YFSETQ. Trimming took off 4 bases at V and 0 bases at J, with 17 bases between the two ends. The CDR3 covers 18 residues. CDR3 region: CASSIGTNPSSYNSPLHF. The CDR3 DNA is TGCGCCAGCAGCATCGGGACAAATCCTAGCTCCTATAATTCACCCCTCCACTTT. The entire variable domain, with the rest obtained from reference TRBV5-1 and TRBJ1-6, is as follows: KAGVTQTPRYLIKTRGQQVTLSCSPISGHRSVSWYQQTPGQGLQFLFEYFSETQRNKGNFPGRFSGRQFSNSRSEMNVSTLELGDSALYLCASSIGTNPSSYNSPLHFGNGTRLTVT.

The chain combines TRBV6-5 with TRBJ2-3, with D unclear. Trimming took off 3 bases at V and 7 bases at J, with 8 bases between the two ends. The CDR3 has 12 residues. From germline, CDR1 is MNHEY and CDR2 SVGAGI. In nucleotides, the CDR3 is TGTGCCAGCAGTTATCAAGGAAATACGCAGTATTTT. Its translation: CASSYQGNTQYF.

The chain uses TRBV7-3 and TRBJ1-2, with D maybe TRBD1 (5 bases). The CDR3 contains 16 residues. The V end lost 0 bases, the J end lost 6 bases, and 17 bases lay between the germline ends. CDR1 and CDR2 (germline): SGHTA, FQGTGA. CDR3 in DNA: TGTGCCAGCAGCTTAACTTGGGACGCGAGACCCCATGGCTACACCTTC. Its translation: CASSLTWDARPHGYTF.

This clone appeared once. This chain joins TRBV11-1 and TRBJ2-7, with 12 bases matching TRBD2. The CDR3 totals 15 residues. V gave up 5 bases and J gave up 6 bases; unmatched junction bases: 8. Germline CDR1 is SGHAT and CDR2 is FQDESV (reference sequence). CDR3 nucleotides: TGTGCCAGCAGCGGAGCCGGGACTAGCGGGTCCGAGCAGTACTTC. It yields the protein CASSGAGTSGSEQYF.

The chain links TRBV28 to TRBJ2-1, with D possibly being TRBD1 (5 bases). The length of the CDR3 is 12 residues. The V end lost 7 bases, the J end lost 10 bases, and 14 bases lay between the germline ends. The V gene's germline CDR1 is MDHEN and CDR2 SYDVKM. CDR3 loop: CASTLGLGEQFF. The CDR3 coding sequence is TGTGCCAGCACCCTGGGGCTGGGGGAGCAGTTCTTC.

CDR3 sequence: CASSHRAARSYNEQFF. The CDR3 DNA reads as TGCGCCAGCAGTCACCGGGCCGCGCGCTCCTACAATGAGCAGTTCTTC. This chain uses TRBV23-1 with TRBJ2-1; D call uncertain. TRBV23-1 is marked as an open reading frame, function uncertain. The V and J ends lost 3 bases and 0 bases respectively, with 12 bases between them. The CDR3 has 16 amino acids.

The chain uses TRBV2 and TRBJ2-7, with D uncertain. V lost 2 bases, J lost 0 bases, and 8 bases lay in between. The germline gives CDR1 SNHLY, CDR2 FYNNEI. The CDR3 spans 14 residues. This CDR3 is CASSEQASSYEQYF. CDR3 in DNA: TGTGCCAGCAGTGAACAGGCCAGCTCCTACGAGCAGTACTTC. The full variable domain, in which reference TRBV2 and TRBJ2-7 provide the parts outside the CDR3, is EPEVTQTPSHQVTQMGQEVILRCVPISNHLYFYWYRQILGQKVEFLVSFYNNEISEKSEIFDDQFSVERPDGSNFTLKIRSTKLEDSAMYFCASSEQASSYEQYFGPGTRLTVT.

This clone was observed once. The gene calls are TRBV19 and TRBJ2-7, with D maybe TRBD2 (7 bases). V gave up 6 bases and J gave up 5 bases, with 14 bases separating them. CDR1 and CDR2 (germline): LNHDA, SQIVND (reference sequence). The CDR3 has 13 residues. The CDR3, as DNA: TGTGCCAGTAGCATGGGGGGGCCAGACGAGCAGTACTTC. Translated: CASSMGGPDEQYF. The full variable domain, in which reference TRBV19 and TRBJ2-7 provide the parts outside the CDR3, is DGGITQSPKYLFRKEGQNVTLSCEQNLNHDAMYWYRQDPGQGLRLIYYSQIVNDFQKGDIAEGYSVSREKKESFPLTVTSAQKNPTAFYLCASSMGGPDEQYFGPGTRLTVT.

The chain combines TRBV13 with TRBJ2-6; 8 nucleotides line up with TRBD1. The ends lost 5 bases at V and 0 bases at J; junction bases unmatched: 9. The CDR3 is made up of 18 amino acids. The V gene's germline CDR1 is PRHDT and CDR2 FYEKMQ (reference sequence). CDR3 nucleotide sequence: TGTGCCAGCAGCCTACTTTGGGACAGGAACTCTGGGGCCAACGTCCTGACTTTC. This sequence encodes CASSLLWDRNSGANVLTF. Together with reference TRBV13 and TRBJ2-6, the CDR3 gives the full variable domain: AAGVIQSPRHLIKEKRETATLKCYPIPRHDTVYWYQQGPGQDPQFLISFYEKMQSDKGSIPDRFSAQQFSDYHSELNMSSLELGDSALYFCASSLLWDRNSGANVLTFGAGSRLTVL.

This sequence joins TRBV5-1 and TRBJ2-2, with 7 bases identical to TRBD1. Trimming at V came to 5 bases and at J to 1 base, leaving 2 bases not matched to a gene. This CDR3 has 14 amino acids. Germline CDR1 reads SGHRS; CDR2 reads YFSETQ. The chain's CDR3 is CASSRTGNTGELFF. CDR3 DNA sequence: TGCGCCAGCAGTAGGACAGGGAACACCGGGGAGCTGTTTTTT.